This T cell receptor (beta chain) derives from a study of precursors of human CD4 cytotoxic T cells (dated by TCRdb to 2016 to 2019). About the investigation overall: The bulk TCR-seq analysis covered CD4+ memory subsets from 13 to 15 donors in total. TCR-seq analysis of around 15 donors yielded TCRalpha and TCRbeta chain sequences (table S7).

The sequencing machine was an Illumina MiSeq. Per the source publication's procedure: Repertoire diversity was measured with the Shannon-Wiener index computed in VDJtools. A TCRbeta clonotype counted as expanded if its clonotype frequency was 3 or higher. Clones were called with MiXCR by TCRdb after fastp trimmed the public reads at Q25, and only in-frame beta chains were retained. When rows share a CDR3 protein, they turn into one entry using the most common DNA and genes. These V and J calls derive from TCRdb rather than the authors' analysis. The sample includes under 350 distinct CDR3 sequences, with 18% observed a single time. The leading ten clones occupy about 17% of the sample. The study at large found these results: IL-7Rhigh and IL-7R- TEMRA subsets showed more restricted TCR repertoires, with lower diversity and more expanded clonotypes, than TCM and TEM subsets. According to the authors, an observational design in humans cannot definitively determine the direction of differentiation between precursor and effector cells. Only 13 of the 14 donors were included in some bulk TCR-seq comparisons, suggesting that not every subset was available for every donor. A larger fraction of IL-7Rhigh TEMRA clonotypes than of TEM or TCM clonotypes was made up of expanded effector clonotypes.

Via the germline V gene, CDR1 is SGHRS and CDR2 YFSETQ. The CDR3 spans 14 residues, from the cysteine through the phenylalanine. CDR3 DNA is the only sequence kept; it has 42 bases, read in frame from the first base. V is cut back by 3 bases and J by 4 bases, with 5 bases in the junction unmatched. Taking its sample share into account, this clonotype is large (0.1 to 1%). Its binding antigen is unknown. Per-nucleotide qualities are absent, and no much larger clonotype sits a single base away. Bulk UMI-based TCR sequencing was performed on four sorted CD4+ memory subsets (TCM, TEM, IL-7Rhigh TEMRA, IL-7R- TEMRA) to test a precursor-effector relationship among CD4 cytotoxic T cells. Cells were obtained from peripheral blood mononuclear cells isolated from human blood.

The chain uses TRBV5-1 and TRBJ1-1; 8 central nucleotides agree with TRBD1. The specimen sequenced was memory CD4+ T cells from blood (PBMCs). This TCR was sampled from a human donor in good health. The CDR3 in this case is CASSSYRGVTEAFF. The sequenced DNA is TGCGCCAGCAGCTCTTACAGGGGGGTCACTGAAGCTTTCTTT. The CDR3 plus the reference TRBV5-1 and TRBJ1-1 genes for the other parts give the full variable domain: KAGVTQTPRYLIKTRGQQVTLSCSPISGHRSVSWYQQTPGQGLQFLFEYFSETQRNKGNFPGRFSGRQFSNSRSEMNVSTLELGDSALYLCASSSYRGVTEAFFGQGTRLTVV.